This T cell receptor beta chain is drawn from a study of blood T cell repertoires in COVID-19. The trim removed 5 bases at V and 3 bases at J, leaving 12 bases unmatched. The CDR3 sequence is 16 residues long. The germline gives CDR1 MNHEY, CDR2 SMNVEV (reference sequence). Clones were sequenced by immunoSEQ multiplex PCR, and TCRdb holds only the in-frame ones, with some missing. This sample carries around 500,000 clones, 88% of them seen once, and the ten largest clones take approximately 1.8%. Input material: PBMCs or T cells enriched from blood (not recorded which). The clonotype comes from a woman between 40 and 55 years old who had recovered from COVID-19. The V call is TRBV27, the J call TRBJ2-7; 8 bases map to TRBD1. CDR3 loop: CASSHHRTGRNYEQYF. CDR3 DNA sequence: TGTGCCAGCAGTCATCACCGGACAGGGCGCAACTACGAGCAGTACTTC.